This T cell receptor (beta chain) derives from a study of chemoradiotherapy in HPV16-positive cancers. Study observations and caveats: For HPV16-positive patients, expanding HPV-responsive T cells associated with longer recurrence-free survival.

As regards this clone: Antigen specificity is unknown.

Data came from immunoSEQ multiplex PCR; TCRdb stores just in-frame clones and leaves some out. The data show roughly 430 clones, roughly 82% seen once. This TCR was recovered from a human donor with HPV-associated anogenital cancer. The sequences come from tumor tissue, collected from a patient who underwent chemoradiotherapy.

CDR3 in amino acids: CASTRRQNTGELFF. CDR3 in DNA: TGTGCCAGTACTCGGCGGCAGAACACCGGGGAGCTGTTTTTT. This chain links TRBV19 with TRBJ2-2, with unresolved D. The germline V gene has CDR1 LNHDA and CDR2 SQIVND (reference sequence). The CDR3 runs 14 residues. Trimming removed 7 bases from V and 1 base from J, with 10 bases in between.